Listed here is a single T cell receptor (beta chain). Its antigen is not identified. The data were taken from a study of T cell responses to AZD1222 COVID-19 vaccine. The study, taken as a whole, reports: Sampled repertoires all dated from after the peak T cell response. CD4 TCRs covered the whole spike, strongest at regions 160-218 and 743-854.

This CDR3 spans 13 amino acids. V was clipped by 0 bases and J by 4 bases, with 7 bases between them. Germline-derived CDR1 and CDR2 are SGHRS and YFSETQ. Clones were read by immunoSEQ multiplex PCR, and TCRdb kept only the in-frame ones, dropping some. This sample has around 150,000 clones, with more than 85% found just once. The specimen comprised peripheral blood, sampled 28 days after the second AZD1222 dose. The chain couples TRBV5-1 to TRBJ1-2; D is uncertain. This clonotype was sampled from an adult who received the AZD1222 COVID-19 vaccine. In nucleotides, the CDR3 is TGCGCCAGCAGCTTGGCGGATCTCTATGGCTACACCTTC. Protein: CASSLADLYGYTF. Supplemented by reference TRBV5-1 and TRBJ1-2, the full variable domain reads KAGVTQTPRYLIKTRGQQVTLSCSPISGHRSVSWYQQTPGQGLQFLFEYFSETQRNKGNFPGRFSGRQFSNSRSEMNVSTLELGDSALYLCASSLADLYGYTFGSGTRLTVV.